The TCR beta chain under discussion was sequenced for a study of blood T cell repertoires in COVID-19. In the study overall: Italy, Spain and the United States were the sources of the convalescent and acute COVID-19 samples. From T cells, B-cell-depleted T cells, or PBMCs came the material, which was cDNA or gDNA.

V was cut by 7 bases and J by 0 bases, with 11 bases left in between. There are 13 residues in the CDR3. Looked up from germline, CDR1 is SGDLS and CDR2 is YYNGEE. Original analysis: Reference gene primers were amplified, and this amplification served to estimate nucleated cell counts. The method was immunoSEQ multiplex PCR; TCRdb's version includes in-frame clones alone and lacks a portion of them. D and trimming come from the DNA, and the V and J calls and clone size come from that table. Of some 120,000 clones in the sample, approximately 90% were seen once. The sequenced sample consisted of peripheral blood. This chain links TRBV9 with TRBJ2-7, with D possibly being TRBD1 (5 bases). The clonotype was recovered from a man aged 45-65 years with acute or convalescent COVID-19. The CDR3 coding sequence is TGTGCCAGCCTTGACAGCCCCTCCTACGAGCAGTACTTC. Its translation is CASLDSPSYEQYF.